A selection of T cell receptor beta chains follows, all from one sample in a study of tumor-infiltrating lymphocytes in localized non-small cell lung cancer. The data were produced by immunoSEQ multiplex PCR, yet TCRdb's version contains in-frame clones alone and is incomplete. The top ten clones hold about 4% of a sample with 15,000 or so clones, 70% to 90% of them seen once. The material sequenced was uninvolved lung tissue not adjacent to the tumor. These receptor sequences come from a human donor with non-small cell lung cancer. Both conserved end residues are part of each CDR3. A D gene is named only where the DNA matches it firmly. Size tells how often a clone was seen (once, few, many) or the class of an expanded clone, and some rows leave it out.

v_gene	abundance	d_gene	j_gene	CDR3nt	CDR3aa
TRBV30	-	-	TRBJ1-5	TGTGCCTGGAGGGGTGCAGGAGCGGGGCAGCCCCAGCATTTT	CAWRGAGAGQPQHF
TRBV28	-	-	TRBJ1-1	TGTGCCAGCAGCCCTAACTCGGGTCTTAACACTGAAGCTTTCTTT	CASSPNSGLNTEAFF
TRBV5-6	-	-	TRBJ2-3	TGTGCCAGCAGCTTGGTCCTAGTTAAGGCAGATACGCAGTATTTT	CASSLVLVKADTQYF
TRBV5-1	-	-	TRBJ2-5	TGCGCCAGCAGCTCCCAACCAGGGCCGATGGAGACCCAGTACTTC	CASSSQPGPMETQYF
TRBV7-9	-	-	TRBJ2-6	TGTGCCAGCAGCTCCGGGTACTCTGGGGCCAACGTCCTGACTTTC	CASSSGYSGANVLTF
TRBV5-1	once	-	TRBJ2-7	TGCGCCAGCAGCCGCCAGCGGGCCTCCTACGAGCAGTACTTC	CASSRQRASYEQYF
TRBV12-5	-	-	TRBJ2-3	TGTGCTAGTGGTTTAGGGGCTAGCACAGATACGCAGTATTTT	CASGLGASTDTQYF
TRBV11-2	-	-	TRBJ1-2	TGTGCCAGCAGCTTGGAGGGAACGGCTGGCTACACCTTC	CASSLEGTAGYTF
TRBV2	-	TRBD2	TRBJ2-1	TGTGCCAGCGAGGGGCTAGCGGCTTACAATGAGCAGTTCTTC	CASEGLAAYNEQFF
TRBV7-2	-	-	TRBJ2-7	TGTGCCAGCAGCTTAGCGTTGAACGAGCAGTACTTC	CASSLALNEQYF
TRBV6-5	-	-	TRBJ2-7	TGTGCCAGCACCCTAAGAGCCGACAGTTCCTACGAGCAGTACTTC	CASTLRADSSYEQYF
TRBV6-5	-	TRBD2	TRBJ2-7	TGTGCCAGCAAACTAGCGGAAAGCTCCTACGAGCAGTACTTC	CASKLAESSYEQYF
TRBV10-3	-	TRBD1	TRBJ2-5	TGTGCCAGCGTGAACAGGGGTGGGGAGACCCAGTACTTC	CASVNRGGETQYF
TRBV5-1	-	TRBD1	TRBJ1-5	TGCGCCAGCAGCGAGACAGGGTCGGCGGGCAATCAGCCCCAGCATTTT	CASSETGSAGNQPQHF
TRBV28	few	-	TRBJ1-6	TGTGCCAGCAGACAGTCTGGAAATTCACCCCTCCACTTT	CASRQSGNSPLHF
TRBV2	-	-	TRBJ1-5	TGTGCCAGCAGCGGACCGGGCCAGGGTCAGCCCCAGCATTTT	CASSGPGQGQPQHF
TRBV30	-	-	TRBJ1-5	TGTGCCTGGAGTGCAATGACAGTCAAAATCAAGCCCCAGCATTTT	CAWSAMTVKIKPQHF
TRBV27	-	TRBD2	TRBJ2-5	TGTGCCAGCAGTTTATCTTCGTCGGCTAGCGGAACAGGAAAGACCCAGTACTTC	CASSLSSSASGTGKTQYF
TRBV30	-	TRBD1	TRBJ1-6	TGTGCCTGCAGGGGACAGGATAATTCACCCCTCCACTTT	CACRGQDNSPLHF
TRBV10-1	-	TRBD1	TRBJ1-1	TGCGCCAGCAGTGAAGGGGGCGCAGGTGAAGCTTTCTTT	CASSEGGAGEAFF
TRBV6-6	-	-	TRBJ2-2	TGTGCCAGCACCACCGCCGGGACCGTGGGACCCGGGGAGCTGTTTTTT	CASTTAGTVGPGELFF
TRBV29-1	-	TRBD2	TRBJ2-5	TGCAGCGTTGCCCTGGCGGGAGAAGGTGGGACCCAGTACTTC	CSVALAGEGGTQYF
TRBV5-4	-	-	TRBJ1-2	TGTGCCAGCAGCTTGCGCGGAGAGGGCTACACCTTC	CASSLRGEGYTF
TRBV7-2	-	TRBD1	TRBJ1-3	TGTGCCAGCATCCCGGACAGGGCTGGAAACACCATATATTTT	CASIPDRAGNTIYF
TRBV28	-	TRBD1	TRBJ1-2	TGTGCCAGCAGTTTAAGCAGCCTCGCAGGGGGAGGCTACACCTTC	CASSLSSLAGGGYTF
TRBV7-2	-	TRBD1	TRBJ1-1	TGTGCCAGCAGCCTGCACGGGACAGGGGTTACTGAAGCTTTCTTT	CASSLHGTGVTEAFF
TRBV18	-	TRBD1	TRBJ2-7	TGTGCCAGCTCCCGGGACAGTTACGAGCAGTACTTC	CASSRDSYEQYF
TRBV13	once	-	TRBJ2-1	TGTGCCAGCAGAATCGGGAGTTACAATGAGCAGTTCTTC	CASRIGSYNEQFF
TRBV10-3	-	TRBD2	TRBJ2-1	TGTGCCATCAGTGGCTCTGCTAGCGGGGGTAACATTTACAATGAGCAGTTCTTC	CAISGSASGGNIYNEQFF
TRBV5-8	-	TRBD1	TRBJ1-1	TGTGCCAGCAGCGTCGACCGGGACAGGGGGCGGTGGGGCACTGAAGCTTTCTTT	CASSVDRDRGRWGTEAFF
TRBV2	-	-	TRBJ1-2	TGTGCCAGCAGTGAAGATCCCCGGATTGCGTATGGCTACACCTTC	CASSEDPRIAYGYTF
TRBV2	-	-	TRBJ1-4	TGTGCCAGCAGGCAGACTAAAGAAAAACTGTTTTTT	CASRQTKEKLFF
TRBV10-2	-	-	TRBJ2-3	TGCGCCAGCAGGGCGGGGGGACAGGGCACAGATACGCAGTATTTT	CASRAGGQGTDTQYF
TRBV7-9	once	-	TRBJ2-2	TGTGCCAGCATGACAGAATCCACCGGGGAGCTGTTTTTT	CASMTESTGELFF
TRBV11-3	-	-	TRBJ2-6	TGTGCCAGCAGCCCTCAGAACTCTGGGGCCAACGTCCTGACTTTC	CASSPQNSGANVLTF
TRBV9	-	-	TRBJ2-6	TGTGCCAGCAGCGTAGCGTCTCTGGGGGCCAACGTCCTGACTTTC	CASSVASLGANVLTF
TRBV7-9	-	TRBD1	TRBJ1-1	TGTGCCAGCAGAAGACAGGGGAACACTGAAGCTTTCTTT	CASRRQGNTEAFF
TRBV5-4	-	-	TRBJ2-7	TGTGCCAGCAGCTTACGGGGAGCGACCTACGAGCAGTACTTC	CASSLRGATYEQYF
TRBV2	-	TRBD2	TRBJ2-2	TGTGCCAGCTGGGGTCGACTAGCGGGGGATTTAAACACCGGGGAGCTGTTTTTT	CASWGRLAGDLNTGELFF
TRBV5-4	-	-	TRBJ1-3	TGTGCCAGCAGGTCGGACAGCTCTGGAAACACCATATATTTT	CASRSDSSGNTIYF
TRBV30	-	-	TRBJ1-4	TGTGCCTGGAACAGCCTGAATGAAAAACTGTTTTTT	CAWNSLNEKLFF
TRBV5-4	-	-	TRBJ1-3	TGTGCCAGCAGCTTGGATTTAAACTCAGGAAACACCATATATTTT	CASSLDLNSGNTIYF
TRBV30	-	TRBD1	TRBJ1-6	TGTGCCTGGAGTGTACGGGGACAGGGTGATTCACCCCTCCACTTT	CAWSVRGQGDSPLHF
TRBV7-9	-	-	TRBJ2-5	TGTGCCAGCAGCTTAGTTGGAAGCGGGCGGCAAGAGACCCAGTACTTC	CASSLVGSGRQETQYF
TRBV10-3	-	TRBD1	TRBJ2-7	TGTGCCATCAGTGCCCAGGGGGCGCGGAACGAGCAGTACTTC	CAISAQGARNEQYF
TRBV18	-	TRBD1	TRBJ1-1	TGTGCCAGCTCACTGGGACAGGGTGAAACTGAAGCTTTCTTT	CASSLGQGETEAFF
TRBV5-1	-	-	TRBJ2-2	TGCGCCAGCAGCTTTCAGGGCACTGGCGCGAACACCGGGGAGCTGTTTTTT	CASSFQGTGANTGELFF
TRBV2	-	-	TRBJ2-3	TGTGCCAGCAGTTCTAGAGCAGATACGCAGTATTTT	CASSSRADTQYF
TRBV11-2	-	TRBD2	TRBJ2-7	TGTGCCAGCAGTCGGACTAGCGGCGAGCAGTACTTC	CASSRTSGEQYF
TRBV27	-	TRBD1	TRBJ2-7	TGTGCCAGCAGTTCCCCCACAGGGGCGAACGAGCAGTACTTC	CASSSPTGANEQYF
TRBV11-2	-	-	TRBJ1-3	TGTGCCAGCAGCCTGACAGCCTGGGGAAACACCATATATTTT	CASSLTAWGNTIYF
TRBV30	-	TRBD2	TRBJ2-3	TGTGCCTGGAGTGTGACTAGCGGGAGCCCAGATACGCAGTATTTT	CAWSVTSGSPDTQYF
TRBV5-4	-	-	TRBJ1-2	TGTGCCAGCAGCTTTCCTCCGGGCGGGGGGTTCTATGGCTACACCTTC	CASSFPPGGGFYGYTF
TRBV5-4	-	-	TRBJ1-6	TGTGCCAGCAGTCAATATAATTCACCCCTCCACTTT	CASSQYNSPLHF